This T cell receptor beta chain derives from a study of cytomegalovirus exposure and HLA in healthy donors. Study findings and constraints: Across HLA loci, a later analysis found differing TCR association rates, with DRB1 most and HLA-C fewest. After further analysis at a later stage, 16,951 TCR beta sequences were associated with HLA alleles at 0.05 false discovery rate. Being productive about 90% or about 30% of the time was typical of most TCR beta V segments in an earlier analysis.

Both 60 Vbeta primers and 13 Jbeta primers went into the PCR. The assay was immunoSEQ multiplex PCR, and TCRdb's table has in-frame clones only and misses some. In the table there are around 230,000 clones, roughly 82% of which are singletons. In regard to this clone: What it binds is unknown.

Healthy people donating bone marrow made up the donors. The germline gives CDR1 MNHEY, CDR2 SMNVEV (reference sequence). The CDR3 covers 17 residues. V shed 0 bases and J shed 0 bases, with 9 bases lying between them. The TCR comes from a man aged 35-49 years in good health and CMV-seropositive. The material sequenced was PBMCs. V and J are TRBV27 and TRBJ2-6; D is unresolved. In nucleotides, the CDR3 is TGTGCCAGCAGTTTATCGTCACTCCCCTCTGGGGCCAACGTCCTGACTTTC. Protein product: CASSLSSLPSGANVLTF.